This T cell receptor beta chain was sequenced in a study of post-analysis software for immune sequencing data. Study-level background: Relapsing-remitting, secondary progressive and progressive-relapsing multiple sclerosis were all included among the disease courses. The study, taken as a whole, reports: Compared with controls, patients showed significantly lower normalized Chao1 diversity. The F measure placed samples prepared in the same batch into strongly shared clusters. With TRBV5-6, TRBV5-1 and TRBV20-1 included, five TRBV segments were more frequent in patients than in controls.

Incorporated into the TCR beta cDNA libraries were unique molecular identifiers, which served to reduce PCR and sequencing biases. Input amounts of roughly 1 to 10 million T cells were used. These gave about 500,000 cDNA molecules, so each molecule approximated one T cell. TCRdb used MiXCR to reprocess the PCR reads, holding one entry per CDR3 protein. Found here are under 900,000 distinct CDR3 sequences, roughly 58% of them singletons; the top ten hold approximately 4.4%. The CDR3 totals 14 residues. The germline V gene has CDR1 SGDLS and CDR2 YYNGEE. Between the trimmed V and J ends, which lost 0 bases and 3 bases, there was a span of 9 bases. Of note for this clonotype: The antigen is undetermined.

Source material: blood. The chain couples TRBV9 to TRBJ1-1; no clear D. The clonotype originates from a girl aged 5-17 years with multiple sclerosis. The CDR3 region is CASSVVDTHTEAFF. The CDR3 coding sequence is TGTGCCAGCAGCGTAGTAGACACCCACACTGAAGCTTTCTTT.